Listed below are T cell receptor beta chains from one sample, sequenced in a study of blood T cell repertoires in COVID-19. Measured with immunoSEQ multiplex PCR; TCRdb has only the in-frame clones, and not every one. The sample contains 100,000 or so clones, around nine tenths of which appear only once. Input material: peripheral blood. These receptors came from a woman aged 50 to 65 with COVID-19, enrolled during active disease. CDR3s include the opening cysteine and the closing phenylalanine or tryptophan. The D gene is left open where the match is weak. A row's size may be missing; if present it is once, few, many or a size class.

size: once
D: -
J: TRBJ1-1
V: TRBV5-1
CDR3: CASSLVKNTEAFF
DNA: TGCGCCAGCAGCTTGGTCAAGAACACTGAAGCTTTCTTT

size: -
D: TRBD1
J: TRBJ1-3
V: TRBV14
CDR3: CASSQETGIGNTIYF
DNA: TGTGCCAGCAGCCAAGAGACAGGGATTGGAAACACCATATATTTT

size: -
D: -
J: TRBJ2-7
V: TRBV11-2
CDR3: CASSLSGWGDEQYF
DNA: TGTGCCAGCAGCTTATCGGGATGGGGGGACGAGCAGTACTTC

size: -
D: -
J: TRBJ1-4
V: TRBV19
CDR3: CASSLRVQGNEKLFF
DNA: TGTGCCAGTAGTCTCCGGGTGCAGGGTAATGAAAAACTGTTTTTT

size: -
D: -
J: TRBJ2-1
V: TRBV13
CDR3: CASSSTPGSYNEQFF
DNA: TGTGCCAGCAGCTCTACCCCGGGGAGCTACAATGAGCAGTTCTTC

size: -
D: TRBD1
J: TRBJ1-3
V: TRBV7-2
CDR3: CASSLQGAVGNTIYF
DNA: TGTGCCAGCAGCCTACAGGGGGCGGTTGGAAACACCATATATTTT

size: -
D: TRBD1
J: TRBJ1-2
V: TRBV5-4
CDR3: CASSLVQGGGYTF
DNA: TGTGCCAGCAGCTTGGTGCAGGGGGGTGGCTACACCTTC

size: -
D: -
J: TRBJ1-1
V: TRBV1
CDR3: CTSSQEVRAEAFF
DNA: TGCACCAGCAGCCAAGAAGTTCGGGCTGAAGCTTTCTTT

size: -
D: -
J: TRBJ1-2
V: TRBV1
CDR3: CTSSQDPDRGVNYGYTF
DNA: TGCACCAGCAGCCAAGACCCGGACAGGGGCGTAAACTATGGCTACACCTTC

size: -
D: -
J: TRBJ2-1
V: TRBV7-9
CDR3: CASSSKTANEQFF
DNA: TGTGCCAGCAGCTCGAAGACTGCCAATGAGCAGTTCTTC

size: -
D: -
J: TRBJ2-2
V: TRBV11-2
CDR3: CASSPFRNTGELFF
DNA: TGTGCCAGCAGCCCGTTCCGGAACACCGGGGAGCTGTTTTTT

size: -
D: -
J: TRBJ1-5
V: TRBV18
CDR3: CASSPGPNQPQHF
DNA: TGTGCCAGCTCACCGGGGCCTAATCAGCCCCAGCATTTT

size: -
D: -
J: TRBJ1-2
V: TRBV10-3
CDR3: CAISEFSQGAEGYTF
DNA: TGTGCCATCAGTGAGTTTTCCCAGGGTGCCGAAGGCTACACCTTC

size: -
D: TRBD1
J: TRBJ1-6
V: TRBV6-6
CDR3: CASSRGQGPSSPLHF
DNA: TGTGCCAGCAGCCGAGGACAGGGCCCGAGTTCACCCCTCCACTTT

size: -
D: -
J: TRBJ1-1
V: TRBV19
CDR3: CASQTSETTEAFF
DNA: TGTGCCAGTCAGACAAGTGAAACGACTGAAGCTTTCTTT

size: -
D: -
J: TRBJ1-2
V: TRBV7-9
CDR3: CASSSDWPGTNYGYTF
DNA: TGTGCCAGCAGCTCAGACTGGCCCGGGACTAACTATGGCTACACCTTC